The 22 T cell receptor beta chains below come from one sample, sequenced in a study of T cell responses to AZD1222 COVID-19 vaccine. TCRdb keeps only in-frame clones here, not all; method: immunoSEQ multiplex PCR. Counted here are about 150,000 clones, about 91% occurring once; the ten biggest clones make up over 1.1%. The sequencing used peripheral blood, collected on day 0 of AZD1222 vaccination. The receptor source for this set is an adult in good health.

In this sample, this clone turned up a few times. The V call is TRBV12-3 or TRBV12-4, the J call TRBJ2-7; 7 bases fit TRBD2. V gave up 5 bases and J gave up 7 bases; unmatched junction bases: 8. The CDR3 is 13 residues long. The CDR3 DNA reads as TGTGCCAGCAGTCGGGCCACCGGGAGGGAGCAGTACTTC. As protein: CASSRATGREQYF.

The rearrangement joins TRBV6-2 or TRBV6-3 to TRBJ2-7; D is possibly TRBD1 (6 bases). Trimming stripped 1 base from V and 4 bases from J, with 14 bases between. The CDR3 is 15 residues long. CDR1 is MNHEY, CDR2 SVGEGT, per germline. The CDR3 DNA reads TGTGCCAGCAGTTACTTGGGCAGGGGAAGGTACGAGCAGTACTTC. Amino acid sequence: CASSYLGRGRYEQYF.

This clone was counted a single time. V gene TRBV30 combines with J gene TRBJ2-1; 7 bases agree with TRBD2. The V gene end was trimmed by 3 bases and the J gene end by 7 bases; junction bases not matched to a gene: 0. The CDR3 runs 11 residues. Germline V gives CDR1 GTSNPN, CDR2 SVGIG (reference sequence). CDR3 coding DNA: TGTGCCTGGAGGGGGGGGAATGAGCAGTTCTTC. This gives the protein CAWRGGNEQFF.

The genes are TRBV7-8 and TRBJ2-2; TRBD2 agrees at 10 bases. The germline V gene encodes CDR1 SGHVS and CDR2 FQNEAQ. The CDR3 consists of 17 residues. With 2 bases clipped from V and 3 bases from J, the junction kept 6 bases outside the gene matches. The CDR3 loop reads CASSLSPSGSDTGELFF. CDR3 in DNA: TGTGCCAGCAGCTTATCCCCTAGCGGGAGCGACACCGGGGAGCTGTTTTTT.

The V gene is TRBV2, the J gene TRBJ1-4; a possible D gene is TRBD1 (6 bases). Germline V gene data show CDR1 as SNHLY and CDR2 as FYNNEI. The CDR3 extends over 15 amino acids. Deletions cut 9 bases from V and 3 bases from J, with 17 bases between. Here the CDR3 reads CASSTGTVANEKLFF. CDR3 bases: TGTGCCAGTAGTACAGGGACGGTAGCTAATGAAAAACTGTTTTTT. Combining the CDR3 with reference TRBV2 and TRBJ1-4 gives the whole variable domain EPEVTQTPSHQVTQMGQEVILRCVPISNHLYFYWYRQILGQKVEFLVSFYNNEISEKSEIFDDQFSVERPDGSNFTLKIRSTKLEDSAMYFCASSTGTVANEKLFFGSGTQLSVL.

The chain uses TRBV28 and TRBJ2-2; no clear D. CDR3 length: 14 residues. Per germline, CDR1 MDHEN and CDR2 SYDVKM. The germline V and J ends were trimmed by 1 base and 5 bases, with 8 bases remaining between them. For the CDR3, the DNA is TGTGCCAGCAGTTTATTTACGCGGACCGGGGAGCTGTTTTTT. The encoded protein is CASSLFTRTGELFF. Complete variable domain (other parts from reference TRBV28 and TRBJ2-2): DVKVTQSSRYLVKRTGEKVFLECVQDMDHENMFWYRQDPGLGLRLIYFSYDVKMKEKGDIPEGYSVSREKKERFSLILESASTNQTSMYLCASSLFTRTGELFFGEGSRLTVL.

This chain connects TRBV27 to TRBJ2-7; 10 bases are a match to TRBD2. Germline V lookup: CDR1 MNHEY, CDR2 SMNVEV (reference sequence). The J segment lost 0 bases and the V segment lost 6 bases, leaving 17 bases of the junction unmatched. The CDR3 has 19 residues. The CDR3 region is CASSPRWLAGEGVSYEQYF. For the CDR3, the DNA is TGTGCCAGCAGCCCAAGGTGGCTAGCGGGAGAGGGGGTCTCCTACGAGCAGTACTTC.

V and J are TRBV24-1 and TRBJ2-3, with 8 bases fitting TRBD1. CDR1 and CDR2 (germline): KGHDR, SFDVKD. This CDR3 spans 14 amino acids. V lost 9 bases to trimming and J lost 4 bases; unmatched junction nucleotides: 8. CDR3 residues: CATQDRGEPDTQYF. The CDR3 nucleotides read TGTGCCACCCAAGACAGGGGAGAACCAGATACGCAGTATTTT.

The V and J genes are TRBV21-1 and TRBJ1-2; TRBD1 is taken as the D call from the table, unchecked against the DNA. TRBV21-1 is assigned pseudogene status. The CDR3 covers 16 residues. This CDR3 is CASSKGDKPGCYGYTF. The CDR3 DNA reads as TGTGCCAGCAGCAAAGGGGACAAGCCAGGGTGCTATGGCTACACCTTC.

The CDR3 reads CASSLTYSNQPQHF. The CDR3 nucleotides are TGTGCCAGCAGTCTCACGTATAGCAATCAGCCCCAGCATTTT. The chain carries TRBV28 and TRBJ1-5; no firm D call. V gave up 5 bases and J gave up 0 bases, with 8 bases separating them. This CDR3 is 14 amino acids long. Germline V gives CDR1 MDHEN, CDR2 SYDVKM.

This sequence joins TRBV11-3 and TRBJ1-1; a weak D match, TRBD1 (5 bases). Germline assignment: CDR1 SGHNT and CDR2 YENEEA. The CDR3 sequence is 13 residues long. V lost 6 bases and J 12 bases, leaving 20 bases between the germline ends. CDR3 sequence: CASSRDPGHGPFF. CDR3 sequence (DNA): TGTGCCAGCAGTCGGGACCCCGGACACGGACCTTTCTTT.

The chain uses TRBV6-5 and TRBJ2-2; 10 bases align to TRBD1. The CDR3 is 14 amino acids. Trimming removed 8 bases from V and 3 bases from J; junction bases left unmatched: 3. Per germline, CDR1 MNHEY and CDR2 SVGAGI. CDR3 in amino acids: CASGDRGDTGELFF. CDR3 bases: TGTGCCAGCGGGGACAGGGGCGACACCGGGGAGCTGTTTTTT.

The chain couples TRBV5-1 to TRBJ1-2; a weak D match, TRBD1 (5 bases). The CDR3 contains 14 residues. Per germline, CDR1 SGHRS and CDR2 YFSETQ. With 1 base removed from V and 6 bases from J, the gap between germline ends came to 13 bases. The CDR3 nucleotides read TGCGCCAGCAGCTTGTTAGGGACCTCCAATGGCTACACCTTC. Encoded protein: CASSLLGTSNGYTF.

The rearrangement joins TRBV4-1 to TRBJ2-1; no clear D gene. The V gene lost 0 bases and the J gene lost 6 bases, with 12 bases spanning the gap. Germline V gene lookup returns CDR1 MGHRA and CDR2 YSYEKL. This CDR3 comprises 15 residues. DNA of the CDR3: TGCGCCAGCAGCCAAGATCAAAGTTGGGGCAATGAGCAGTTCTTC. It yields the protein CASSQDQSWGNEQFF.

The chain combines TRBV15 with TRBJ2-2; no clear D. The germline V and J ends were trimmed by 0 bases and 7 bases, with 3 bases remaining between them. Germline assignment: CDR1 LNHNV and CDR2 YYDKDF (reference sequence). CDR3 length: 12 amino acids. CDR3 region: CATSREGGELFF. Written as DNA, the CDR3 is TGTGCCACCAGCAGAGAAGGCGGGGAGCTGTTTTTT.

This clone was seen a single time. The V gene is TRBV7-9, the J gene TRBJ2-5; 10 bases are shared with TRBD2. Germline V lookup: CDR1 SEHNR, CDR2 FQNEAQ (reference sequence). Losses at the gene ends were 4 bases for V and 4 bases for J; bases not matched to a gene: 3. The CDR3 runs to 14 residues. The CDR3 bases are TGTGCCAGCAGCTCCCTAGCGGGAGCAGAGACCCAGTACTTC. Its protein product is CASSSLAGAETQYF.

This clone was seen only a few times. The chain uses TRBV30 and TRBJ2-7, with 9 bases identical to TRBD2. V was pared by 0 bases and J by 2 bases, with 5 bases of the junction left unmatched. CDR3 length: 15 residues. Germline loops: CDR1 GTSNPN, CDR2 SVGIG (reference sequence). The CDR3 nucleotides read TGTGCCTGGAGTGTAGGGACTAGCAGTACCTACGAGCAGTACTTC. Protein product: CAWSVGTSSTYEQYF.

The chain recombines TRBV19 with TRBJ2-5; 9 nucleotides match TRBD2. This CDR3 spans 15 amino acids. Per the germline V gene, CDR1 is LNHDA and CDR2 is SQIVND (reference sequence). Trimming cost V 6 bases and J 5 bases; bases outside gene matches: 10. The CDR3 reads CASSRELAGFETQYF. CDR3 DNA: TGTGCCAGTAGCCGGGAGCTAGCGGGGTTTGAGACCCAGTACTTC.

V gene TRBV19 combines with J gene TRBJ1-5; D may be TRBD1 (6 bases). Germline CDR1 and CDR2: LNHDA and SQIVND (reference sequence). The germline V and J ends were trimmed by 2 bases and 3 bases, with 20 bases remaining between them. The CDR3 length is 18 residues. The DNA for the CDR3 is TGTGCCAGTAGTATAAGAGGAGGGTGGGGGGCGAACAATCAGCCCCAGCATTTT. Translating gives CASSIRGGWGANNQPQHF.

The chain recombines TRBV2 with TRBJ2-1, with D tentatively TRBD2 (5 bases). CDR3 length: 14 residues. V was shortened by 8 bases and J by 0 bases, with 11 bases between the two germline ends. Per germline, CDR1 SNHLY and CDR2 FYNNEI. In DNA, the CDR3 is TGTGCCAGCGGACTGGTTAGCTCCTACAATGAGCAGTTCTTC. This translates into CASGLVSSYNEQFF.

The chain employs TRBV6-6 and TRBJ2-7, with D perhaps TRBD1 or TRBD2 (5 bases each). V lost 6 bases to trimming and J lost 2 bases, with 11 bases between them. There are 13 residues in the CDR3. Germline V gene sequence: CDR1 MNHNY, CDR2 SVGAGI (reference sequence). CDR3 loop: CASSPRGPYEQYF. The DNA for the CDR3 is TGTGCCAGCAGCCCACGGGGACCCTACGAGCAGTACTTC.

This sequence joins TRBV4-2 and TRBJ2-2; TRBD2 is a possible D gene (7 bases). CDR1 and CDR2 (germline): LGHNA, YNFKEQ. The CDR3 consists of 20 residues. Trimming shortened V by 5 bases and J by 6 bases, and 31 bases separated the two germline ends. The CDR3 DNA follows: TGTGCCAGCAGCAAGGGAGTTGCCGGGGCCGAGGAGGGGGGGGCCGGGGAGCTGTTTTTT. Protein: CASSKGVAGAEEGGAGELFF.